One sample yielded the 8 T cell receptor beta chains listed below, sequenced in a study of cytomegalovirus exposure and HLA in healthy donors. In the PCR, 60 Vbeta and 13 Jbeta primers were used. Only in-frame clones appear in the TCRdb table, and some are missing; sequencing was by immunoSEQ multiplex PCR. The sample carries a few hundred thousand clones, around 89% recorded once. Sequenced sample: PBMCs. Receptors originate from a young woman in good health and CMV-seronegative.

The CDR3 spells CASTLDRVRGAEAFF. DNA of the CDR3: TGTGCCAGCACACTCGACCGGGTAAGGGGTGCTGAAGCTTTCTTT. This sequence joins TRBV7-2 and TRBJ1-1; weak D call: TRBD1 (5 bases). Per germline, CDR1 SGHTA and CDR2 FQGNSA. CDR3 length: 15 amino acids. V lost 7 bases and J lost 6, with 21 bases in between.

This clone was seen only once. This sequence joins TRBV27 and TRBJ2-7; no reliable D call. Germline assignment: CDR1 MNHEY and CDR2 SMNVEV (reference sequence). This CDR3 spans 14 amino acids. With 3 bases removed from V and 2 bases from J, the gap between germline ends came to 11 bases. The DNA for the CDR3 is TGTGCCAGCAGTTTGGTCAGGCCAACCTACGAGCAGTACTTC. Translation gives CASSLVRPTYEQYF.

The rearrangement joins TRBV19 to TRBJ2-1; 11 bases match TRBD2. Germline assignment: CDR1 LNHDA and CDR2 SQIVND (reference sequence). The CDR3 is 22 amino acids. V lost 3 bases, J lost 1 base, and 20 bases stayed unmatched. The DNA for the CDR3 is TGTGCCAGTAGTATTTTCGGAGGTTTAGCGGGAGGGCCTAAAGAGTCCTACAATGAGCAGTTCTTC. This translates into CASSIFGGLAGGPKESYNEQFF.

The J gene is TRBJ1-2, the V gene TRBV29-1, with D perhaps TRBD1 (5 bases). Germline CDR1 SQVTM, CDR2 ANQGSEA. This CDR3 region has 13 residues. Trimming removed 4 bases at V and 4 bases at J, with 13 bases between. For the CDR3, the DNA is TGCAGCGTTGTTTCAGGGAGGTCCTATGGCTACACCTTC. Its translation: CSVVSGRSYGYTF.

The rearrangement uses TRBV7-9 and TRBJ2-7; D remains ambiguous. Germline loops: CDR1 SEHNR, CDR2 FQNEAQ (reference sequence). The CDR3 has 15 residues. V dropped 4 bases and J dropped 3 bases, with 16 bases sitting between them. Here the CDR3 DNA reads TGTGCCAGCAGCTCATCGACCAGGTCAAGCTACGAGCAGTACTTC. Encoded protein: CASSSSTRSSYEQYF.

This clone was detected only a few times. The chain is built from TRBV2 and TRBJ2-6, with 7 positions matching TRBD1. Per the germline V gene, CDR1 is SNHLY and CDR2 is FYNNEI. Trimming took 4 bases from V and 2 from J; bases not matched to a gene: 2. The CDR3 totals 15 residues. CDR3 in DNA: TGTGCCAGCAGTGCCGACAGGGCTGGGGCCAACGTCCTGACTTTC. This codes for CASSADRAGANVLTF.

The CDR3 is CASSTIAGASYEQYF. CDR3 bases: TGTGCCAGCAGTACAATAGCGGGAGCTTCCTACGAGCAGTACTTC. V usage is TRBV6-1 and J usage is TRBJ2-7, with 9 bases that match TRBD2. Germline CDR1 MNHNS, CDR2 SASEGT. V lost 5 bases, J lost 1 base, and 6 bases stayed unmatched. CDR3 length: 15 amino acids.

This sequence joins TRBV4-3 and TRBJ1-6; 7 bases line up with TRBD1. The trim removed 0 bases at V and 7 bases at J, leaving 6 bases unmatched. CDR3 size: 16 residues. Germline V gives CDR1 LGHNA, CDR2 YSLEER. CDR3 amino acids: CASSQEMGQRNSPLHF. CDR3 DNA: TGCGCCAGCAGCCAAGAAATGGGACAGCGGAATTCACCCCTCCACTTT.